Below, 2 T cell receptor beta chains from the same sample are listed, as sequenced in a study of T cell responses to AZD1222 COVID-19 vaccine. The method was immunoSEQ multiplex PCR; TCRdb's version includes in-frame clones alone and lacks a portion of them. The sample gives 170,000 or so clones, around nine tenths of which show up once; 11% is in the top ten. Sequencing was performed on peripheral blood, taken 28 days after the second AZD1222 dose. Source of these receptors: an adult who received the AZD1222 COVID-19 vaccine.

CDR3 in amino acids: CASSEGVRGTSGELFF. CDR3 bases: TGTGCCAGCAGCGAAGGGGTCAGGGGGACTTCCGGGGAGCTGTTTTTT. This chain joins TRBV7-9 and TRBJ2-2, with TRBD1 as a possible D gene (7 bases). The CDR3 totals 16 residues. Per the germline V gene, CDR1 is SEHNR and CDR2 is FQNEAQ (reference sequence). V was clipped by 5 bases and J by 6 bases, with 19 bases between them.

The chain has TRBV3-1 (or the pseudogene TRBV3-2) and TRBJ2-7; D possibly matches TRBD1 or TRBD2 (6 bases each). Between the trimmed V and J ends, which lost 0 bases and 0 bases, there was a span of 15 bases. CDR1 is LGHDT and CDR2 is YNNKEL in the germline V gene (reference sequence). The CDR3 is 17 residues long. CDR3 nucleotides: TGTGCCAGCAGCCAAGATCCATGGGGGGCCCGCTCCTACGAGCAGTACTTC. This encodes CASSQDPWGARSYEQYF.